The clone carrying this T cell receptor beta chain was observed a handful of times. This CDR3 is 16 amino acids long. Germline V gene lookup returns CDR1 DFQATT and CDR2 SNEGSKA (reference sequence). The germline V and J ends were trimmed by 3 bases and 4 bases, with 16 bases remaining between them. TCRdb redid the calling of the RT-PCR reads with MiXCR, one entry per CDR3 protein. This table has hundreds of thousands of distinct CDR3 sequences, 12% to 15% appearing once. This clonotype was obtained from a female donor in good health, serving as a healthy control. V is TRBV20-1 and J is TRBJ1-6, with a tentative D call TRBD1 (5 bases). Sequenced sample: memory CD4+ T cells from blood. The CDR3 here is CSARIRGDFYNSPLHF. CDR3 DNA sequence: TGCAGTGCTAGGATCAGAGGGGATTTTTATAATTCACCCCTCCACTTT.